These T cell receptor beta chains were read from a single sample in a study of cytomegalovirus exposure and HLA in healthy donors. The method was immunoSEQ multiplex PCR; TCRdb's version includes in-frame clones alone and lacks a portion of them. The table lists under 140,000 clones, approximately 83% of them singletons. Specimen: PBMCs. All receptors derive from a man aged 35-49 years in good health and CMV-seronegative. CDR3s include the opening cysteine and the closing phenylalanine or tryptophan. The D gene is left open where the match is weak. Size values are once, few and many counts, or a class for expanded clones, and some rows have none.

j_gene | v_gene | d_gene | abundance | CDR3nt | CDR3aa
TRBJ1-6 | TRBV5-1 | . | . | TGCGCCAGCAGCTACAGTAATGAGAATTCACCCCTCCACTTT | CASSYSNENSPLHF
TRBJ2-5 | TRBV5-6 | . | once | TGTGCCAGCAGCCCAACAGGGAACCAAGAGACCCAGTACTTC | CASSPTGNQETQYF
TRBJ2-7 | TRBV27 | . | once | TGTGCCGCCCCGACGGGTGAGCAGTACTTC | CAAPTGEQYF
TRBJ1-1 | TRBV5-8 | . | . | TGTGCCAGCAGCTGGACAATGGCGAGGACTGAAGCTTTCTTT | CASSWTMARTEAFF
TRBJ2-3 | TRBV6-1 | TRBD2 | . | TGTGCCAGCAGTGAACTAGCGGAGAGCACAGATACGCAGTATTTT | CASSELAESTDTQYF
TRBJ1-2 | TRBV9 | . | . | TGTGCCAGCAGCGTCGACAGTAACTATGGCTACACCTTC | CASSVDSNYGYTF
TRBJ2-1 | TRBV7-9 | . | . | TGTGCCAGCAGCTTAACAGGCGACCACAATGAGCAGTTCTTC | CASSLTGDHNEQFF
TRBJ2-5 | TRBV20-1 | . | once | TGCAGTGCGTCGGCGGAAGAGACCCAGTACTTC | CSASAEETQYF
TRBJ1-1 | TRBV27 | TRBD1 | . | TGTGCCAGCAGTTCGACAGGGGCCACTGAAGCTTTCTTT | CASSSTGATEAFF
TRBJ1-2 | TRBV10-3 | TRBD1 | . | TGTGCCATCAGCCCAGGGGGCGCCTATGGCTACACCTTC | CAISPGGAYGYTF
TRBJ1-2 | TRBV6-5 | TRBD1 | . | TGTGCCAGCAGCAGGGGGGCAGGGATTGATGGCTACACCTTC | CASSRGAGIDGYTF
TRBJ2-7 | TRBV28 | TRBD1 | . | TGTGCCAGCAGTACACCGACAGGGGGCACGGGGGAGCAGTACTTC | CASSTPTGGTGEQYF
TRBJ1-2 | TRBV28 | . | . | TGTGCCAGCAGGTTGTCTGGGAGCGGGCACACCTTC | CASRLSGSGHTF
TRBJ2-4 | TRBV7-2 | TRBD2 | once | TGTGCCAGCAGCTTAGGTGCGAGGACTAGCGGGATGGGTATTCAGTACTTC | CASSLGARTSGMGIQYF
TRBJ2-2 | TRBV4-1 | TRBD2 | . | TGCGCCAGCAGCCAACATGGACTAGCGGGGGGGCCCACCGGGGAGCTGTTTTTT | CASSQHGLAGGPTGELFF
TRBJ1-5 | TRBV4-2 | . | . | TGTGCCAGCAGCCAAGTCAGGCAAAATCAGCCCCAGCATTTT | CASSQVRQNQPQHF
TRBJ2-1 | TRBV2 | TRBD2 | . | TGTGCCAGCAGTATAGCGGGGGTCTACAATGAGCAGTTCTTC | CASSIAGVYNEQFF
TRBJ1-1 | TRBV30 | . | . | TGTGCCTGGAATCCAGGGGCGCCTGAAGCTTTCTTT | CAWNPGAPEAFF
TRBJ1-5 | TRBV2 | TRBD1 | . | TGTGCCAGCAGTGACAGGGGGAATCAGCCCCAGCATTTT | CASSDRGNQPQHF
TRBJ1-2 | TRBV7-8 | . | . | TGTGCCAGCAGCTTAATCCTCGGCGGTGCCCATGGCTACACCTTC | CASSLILGGAHGYTF
TRBJ2-5 | TRBV28 | TRBD2 | . | TGTGCCAGCACCTCAGGGAGTAGCGGGGAGAGGACCCAGTACTTC | CASTSGSSGERTQYF
TRBJ2-1 | TRBV19 | . | . | TGTGCCAGTACGACCCCCGGGGGAGGGGGCTACAATGAGCAGTTCTTC | CASTTPGGGGYNEQFF
TRBJ2-1 | TRBV5-1 | . | few | TGCGCCAGCAGCTTGACGGCAGGGTCTTACAATGAGCAGTTCTTC | CASSLTAGSYNEQFF
TRBJ2-5 | TRBV27 | TRBD2 | . | TGTGCCAGCAGCCCGTCTTTTGCGGGGGGTTGGGAGACCCAGTACTTC | CASSPSFAGGWETQYF
TRBJ1-3 | TRBV28 | . | . | TGTGCCAGCAGTTCCATCGGGACAAACTCTGGAAACACCATATATTTT | CASSSIGTNSGNTIYF
TRBJ2-1 | TRBV4-1 | TRBD1 | . | TGCGCCAGCAGCCAAGATCGGGACAGTCAATACAATGAGCAGTTCTTC | CASSQDRDSQYNEQFF
TRBJ1-1 | TRBV5-1 | . | . | TGCGCCAGCAGCTTCAGGGAAAACACTGAAGCTTTCTTT | CASSFRENTEAFF
TRBJ2-1 | TRBV4-2 | . | . | TGTGCCAGCAGCCAAGATATCTTAGGGGGTGAGCAGTTCTTC | CASSQDILGGEQFF
TRBJ1-6 | TRBV10-3 | . | . | TGTGCCACCCACGCGGCCCTTAGTTCACCCCTCCACTTT | CATHAALSSPLHF
TRBJ1-5 | TRBV18 | TRBD1 | . | TGTGCCAGCTCACCAGGGCAGGGGGGTCAGCCCCAGCATTTT | CASSPGQGGQPQHF
TRBJ2-5 | TRBV21-1 | . | . | TGTGCCAGCAGCCTGGTCGCTGTCGGGAAAGAGACCCAGTACTTC | CASSLVAVGKETQYF
TRBJ2-1 | TRBV7-2 | . | . | TGTGCCAGCAGCTCGGACAGTAGCTCCTACAATGAGCAGTTCTTC | CASSSDSSSYNEQFF
TRBJ1-1 | TRBV6-4 | . | . | TGTGCCAGCAGTGAAGTGGGGGGCACTGAAGCTTTCTTT | CASSEVGGTEAFF
TRBJ1-1 | TRBV5-1 | . | . | TGCGCCAGCAGCTTGGGGCCGGGTATGAACACTGAAGCTTTCTTT | CASSLGPGMNTEAFF
TRBJ2-1 | TRBV4-3 | TRBD2 | . | TGCGCCAGCAGCCTGGAAGCGGGGAGGGTCTTCGATGAGCAGTTCTTC | CASSLEAGRVFDEQFF
TRBJ2-1 | TRBV19 | . | . | TGTGCCAGTAGTATACCCACAGGATCGCACAATGAGCAGTTCTTC | CASSIPTGSHNEQFF
TRBJ2-3 | TRBV7-2 | . | . | TGTGCCAGCAGCTCTGGCCCCGTTGTTTATGATACGCAGTATTTT | CASSSGPVVYDTQYF
TRBJ2-5 | TRBV5-1 | . | . | TGCGCCAGCAACCCACAGGGCGTAACGGAGACCCAGTACTTC | CASNPQGVTETQYF
TRBJ1-1 | TRBV25-1 | . | . | TGTGCCAGCAGTGGAGGGATCACTGAAGCTTTCTTT | CASSGGITEAFF
TRBJ2-7 | TRBV29-1 | TRBD1 | . | TGCAGCGTCGTAGGACAGGGGATATACGAGCAGTACTTC | CSVVGQGIYEQYF
TRBJ1-2 | TRBV29-1 | TRBD1 | . | TGCAGCGCAACCGGGACAGGGAGGCATGGCTACACCTTC | CSATGTGRHGYTF
TRBJ2-2 | TRBV5-1 | . | . | TGCGCCAGCAGCCTCACAGCGGGTTCGAACACCGGGGAGCTGTTTTTT | CASSLTAGSNTGELFF
TRBJ1-2 | TRBV19 | . | . | TGTGCCAGTAGGACAGTCAGCTATGGCTACACCTTC | CASRTVSYGYTF
TRBJ2-7 | TRBV28 | TRBD1 | . | TGTGCCAGTTTGGGGAGGTTGGGACAGGGGTTCGGCGAGCAGTACTTC | CASLGRLGQGFGEQYF
TRBJ2-5 | TRBV6-1 | TRBD2 | . | TGTGCCAGCAGTGAAGCGGTACTAGCGGGGGGAATAACGGAGACCCAGTACTTC | CASSEAVLAGGITETQYF
TRBJ2-7 | TRBV29-1 | TRBD1 | . | TGCAGCGCAGGGACAGGGGTCGAGCAGTACTTC | CSAGTGVEQYF
TRBJ1-1 | TRBV19 | . | . | TGTGCCAGTAGTATAGAGTTGGGAGTGAACACTGAAGCTTTCTTT | CASSIELGVNTEAFF
TRBJ2-7 | TRBV6-5 | TRBD1 | . | TGTGCCAGCAGTAAGAGAGGGACAGGGGCGTACGAGCAGTACTTC | CASSKRGTGAYEQYF
TRBJ2-7 | TRBV28 | . | . | TGTGCCAGCAGTCCTCTTCCACAGCCGTACGAGCAGTACTTC | CASSPLPQPYEQYF
TRBJ2-6 | TRBV5-1 | TRBD1 | . | TGCGCCAGCAGCATGGGACAGACTGGGGCCAACGTCCTGACTTTC | CASSMGQTGANVLTF
TRBJ1-2 | TRBV7-3 | TRBD1 | once | TGTGCCAGCAGCACCTCCCGGACAGGGAACTATGGCTACACCTTC | CASSTSRTGNYGYTF
TRBJ2-7 | TRBV18 | TRBD1 | . | TGTGCCAGCTCATTCCGGGACAGGGAACACGAGCAGTACTTC | CASSFRDREHEQYF
TRBJ1-4 | TRBV2 | . | . | TGTGCCAGCAGTGCCGGGTCGGCCGGGAATGAAAAACTGTTTTTT | CASSAGSAGNEKLFF
TRBJ2-5 | TRBV25-1 | TRBD2 | . | TGTGCCAGCAGTGACCTGCGGGGGGATGAGACCCAGTACTTC | CASSDLRGDETQYF
TRBJ2-1 | TRBV13 | TRBD2 | . | TGTGCCAGCAGCTTAGCGGCGGGGGGCGGGAAGTACAATGAGCAGTTCTTC | CASSLAAGGGKYNEQFF
TRBJ1-2 | TRBV5-4 | TRBD1 | . | TGTGCCAGCAGGCCTAGGGACAGCCCTTATGGCTACACCTTC | CASRPRDSPYGYTF
TRBJ1-4 | TRBV28 | . | . | TGTGCCAGCAGCCCCTTAATGGCAGGCATGAATGAAAAACTGTTTTTT | CASSPLMAGMNEKLFF
TRBJ2-3 | TRBV28 | . | . | TGTGCCAGCAGTTTAGGAGGTACGCAGTATTTT | CASSLGGTQYF
TRBJ2-7 | TRBV25-1 | TRBD1 | . | TGTGCCAGCAGTGAGACCGGGACAGGGACCTACGAGCAGTACTTC | CASSETGTGTYEQYF